The 8 T cell receptor beta chains given below trace back to one sample, sequenced in a study of T cell repertoires in cytomegalovirus infection. From the reads, TCRdb called clonotypes with MiXCR, one entry per CDR3 protein. This table has fewer than 550,000 distinct CDR3 sequences, around 27% appearing once. Sample: PBMCs. The receptors originated from a human donor in good health (CMV status not recorded). Some clones in this sample may be carry-over from other donors' samples.

In its sample, this clonotype was seen a few times. V is TRBV11-2 and J is TRBJ1-2; 7 bases match TRBD1. The length of the CDR3 is 16 residues. Germline V gene lookup returns CDR1 SGHAT and CDR2 FQNNGV. The trim removed 0 bases at V and 6 bases at J, leaving 10 bases unmatched. CDR3 sequence reads: CASSLEPGQTSDGYTF. The CDR3 DNA reads as TGTGCCAGCAGCTTAGAACCGGGACAGACTTCGGATGGCTACACCTTC.

The chain links TRBV20-1 to TRBJ1-2, with a tentative D call TRBD1 (6 bases). Germline CDR1 is DFQATT and CDR2 is SNEGSKA (reference sequence). This CDR3 is built from 14 residues. The V end lost 2 bases, the J end lost 5 bases, and 15 bases lay between the germline ends. The CDR3 coding sequence is TGCAGTGCTAGACTTCAGGACAGAGATTATGGCTACACCTTC. It translates to CSARLQDRDYGYTF.

The V call is TRBV7-2, the J call TRBJ2-5, with D possibly matching TRBD2 (6 bases). The V end was cut by 1 base, the J end by 4 bases, with 13 bases between. The CDR3 has 15 residues. Germline V gives CDR1 SGHTA, CDR2 FQGNSA. The CDR3 nucleotides are TGTGCCAGCAGCTTAGGTGCGGGATCGACAGAGACCCAGTACTTC. This sequence encodes CASSLGAGSTETQYF.

This clonotype showed up just a few times. The chain uses TRBV10-3 and TRBJ1-1; D not resolved. Trimming left V 6 bases short and J 0 bases short, with 11 bases between. CDR1 ENHRY and CDR2 SYGVKD come from the germline V gene. The CDR3 extends over 14 amino acids. The CDR3 DNA sequence: TGTGCCATCAGGGGTGGCCCAGTGAACACTGAAGCTTTCTTT. Protein sequence: CAIRGGPVNTEAFF.

With respect to this clonotype: A much bigger clone sits one base away, suggesting this may be a read error. The CDR3 DNA reads TGTGCCAGCAGCTTGGAATGGAGCTCCTACAATGAGCAGTTCTTC. This translates into CASSLEWSSYNEQFF. The chain employs TRBV5-4 and TRBJ2-1; D is uncertain. Germline V CDR1 and CDR2: SGHNT, YYREEE (reference sequence). V lost 0 bases, J lost 0 bases, and 7 bases lay in between. The CDR3 runs to 15 residues.

This clonotype was observed a handful of times. This chain joins TRBV29-1 and TRBJ2-2; D is unclear. The CDR3 is 13 amino acids. From germline, CDR1 is SQVTM and CDR2 ANQGSEA. The germline V and J ends were trimmed by 4 bases and 2 bases, with 8 bases remaining between them. CDR3 residues: CSVGLSNTGELFF. The DNA for the CDR3 is TGCAGCGTTGGGTTGTCCAACACCGGGGAGCTGTTTTTT.

The chain recombines TRBV19 with TRBJ2-5, with 7 nucleotides matching TRBD1. The length of the CDR3 is 13 residues. Germline CDR1 reads LNHDA; CDR2 reads SQIVND (reference sequence). J gave up 5 bases and V 7 bases, and 7 bases lay outside the gene matches. DNA of the CDR3: TGTGCCAGTACCCCGGACAGGTCCGAGACCCAGTACTTC. Translated, it gives CASTPDRSETQYF.

The chain recombines TRBV7-9 with TRBJ2-2; D gene uncertain. Germline V gene sequence: CDR1 SEHNR, CDR2 FQNEAQ (reference sequence). Trimming removed 5 bases at V and 6 bases at J, with 10 bases between. The CDR3 runs to 13 residues. The CDR3 spells CASSPQAAGELFF. CDR3 DNA: TGTGCCAGCAGCCCCCAGGCGGCCGGGGAGCTGTTTTTT.